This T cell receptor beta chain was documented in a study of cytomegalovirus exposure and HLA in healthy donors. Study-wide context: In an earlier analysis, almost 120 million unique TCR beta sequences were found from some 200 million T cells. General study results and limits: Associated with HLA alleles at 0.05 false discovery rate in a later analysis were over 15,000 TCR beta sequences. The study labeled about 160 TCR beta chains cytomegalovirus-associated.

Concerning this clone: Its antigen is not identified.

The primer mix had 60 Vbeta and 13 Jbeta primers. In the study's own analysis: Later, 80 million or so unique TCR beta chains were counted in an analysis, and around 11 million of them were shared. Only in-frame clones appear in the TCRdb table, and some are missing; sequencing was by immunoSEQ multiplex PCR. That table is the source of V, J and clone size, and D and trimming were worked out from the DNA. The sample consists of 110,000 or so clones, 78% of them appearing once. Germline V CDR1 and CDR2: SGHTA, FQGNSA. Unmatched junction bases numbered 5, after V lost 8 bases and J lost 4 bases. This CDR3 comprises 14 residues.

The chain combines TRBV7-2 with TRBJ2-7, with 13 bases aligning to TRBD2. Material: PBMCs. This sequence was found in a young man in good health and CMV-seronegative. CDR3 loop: CASSKTSGGYEQYF. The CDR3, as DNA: TGTGCCAGCTCAAAGACTAGCGGGGGGTACGAGCAGTACTTC.